The entry below gives a single T cell receptor (beta chain) sequence along with its context. Its antigen is not known. The data were obtained in a study of T cell responses to AZD1222 COVID-19 vaccine. On the study more broadly: Second doses at about 4 or about 12 weeks were pooled. Findings and caveats of the study: Targets within unmutated variant regions were reportedly found for nearly half of spike-specific TCRs. Females outnumbered males among donors, who were mostly white British; clonal diversity was possibly underestimated.

Looked up from germline, CDR1 is SQVTM and CDR2 is ANQGSEA. Germline trimming cut 4 bases from V and 7 bases from J; bases unmatched to any gene: 6. The CDR3 covers 12 residues. Clones were sequenced by immunoSEQ multiplex PCR, and TCRdb holds only the in-frame ones, with some missing. The data hold about 56,000 clones, with 70% to 90% observed a single time. The chain is built from TRBV29-1 and TRBJ2-5, with TRBD2 matching 7 bases. The clonotype originates from an adult in good health. Sequenced here: peripheral blood, sampled on day 0 of AZD1222 vaccination. The CDR3 sequence is CSVGGGLGTQYF. The CDR3 region has the DNA TGCAGCGTTGGGGGGGGTCTGGGGACCCAGTACTTC.